Sequencing of this TCR beta chain was carried out in a study of blood T cell repertoires in COVID-19. Per the study methods: Nucleated cell number was recorded as an estimate derived from reference gene primer amplification. Method: immunoSEQ multiplex PCR; TCRdb's copy keeps in-frame clones and lacks some. The V and J calls and clone size are taken from that table; D and trimming were inferred from the DNA. The sample lists 150,000 to 160,000 clones; roughly 88% were seen once. Germline values: CDR1 SGHTA, CDR2 FQGTGA. CDR3 length: 15 amino acids. After removal of 2 bases from V and 4 bases from J, the junction contained 4 bases not matched to a gene.

The sequenced sample was peripheral blood. The TCR was taken from a man aged 55 to 70 with COVID-19, enrolled during active disease. The chain uses TRBV7-3 and TRBJ2-3, with 9 positions matching TRBD2. The CDR3 DNA follows: TGTGCCAGCAGCTTAGCGGGAGGGCCGGCAGATACGCAGTATTTT. Amino acids: CASSLAGGPADTQYF.